Here is one T cell receptor beta chain with its context. The sample belongs to a study of shared clonotypes between healthy human individuals. Generated by immunoSEQ multiplex PCR, the TCRdb table keeps only in-frame clones and is missing some. The sample records 2 million to 2.5 million clones, about 92% being singletons. Naivety among CD8 cells was defined by CD45RO negativity and positive CCR7 selection, thereby excluding terminally differentiated effector memory CD45RA+ cells. Germline CDR1 reads LNHDA; CDR2 reads SQIVND (reference sequence). V lost 4 bases, J lost 8 bases, and 23 bases lay in between. The CDR3 covers 16 residues.

The chain recombines TRBV19 with TRBJ1-2; the D is unclear. The sequence was collected from a man aged 18 to 29 in good health. Some clones in this sample may be carry-over from other donors' samples. Material for sequencing was naive CD8+ T cells from PBMCs. The CDR3 sequence is CASSTLPTEMDYGYTF. The CDR3 region has the DNA TGTGCCAGTAGTACCCTACCGACCGAAATGGATTACGGCTACACCTTC.